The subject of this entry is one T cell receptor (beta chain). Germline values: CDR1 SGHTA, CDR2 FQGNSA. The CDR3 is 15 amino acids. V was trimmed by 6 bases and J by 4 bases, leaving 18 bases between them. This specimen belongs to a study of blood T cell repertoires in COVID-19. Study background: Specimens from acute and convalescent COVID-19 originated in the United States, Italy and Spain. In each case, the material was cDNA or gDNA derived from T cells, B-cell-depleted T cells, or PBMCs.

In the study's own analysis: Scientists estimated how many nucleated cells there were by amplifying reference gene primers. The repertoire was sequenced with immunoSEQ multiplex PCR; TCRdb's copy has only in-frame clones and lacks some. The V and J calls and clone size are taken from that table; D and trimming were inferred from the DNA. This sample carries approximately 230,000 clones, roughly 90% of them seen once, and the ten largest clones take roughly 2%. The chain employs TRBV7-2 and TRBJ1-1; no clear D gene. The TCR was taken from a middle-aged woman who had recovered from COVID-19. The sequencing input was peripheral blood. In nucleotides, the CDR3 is TGTGCCAGCAGACCCTTCAGCAGCCGGGTCACTGAAGCTTTCTTT. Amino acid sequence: CASRPFSSRVTEAFF.